Sequencing of this TCR beta chain was carried out in a study of technical replicates of blood from four donors. TCRdb keeps only in-frame clones here, not all; method: immunoSEQ multiplex PCR. The sample has about 89,000 clones; over 85% are singletons. Germline V gene data show CDR1 as MGHRA and CDR2 as YSYEKL. V was pared by 3 bases and J by 7 bases, with 17 bases of the junction left unmatched. There are 19 residues in the CDR3. The TCR sequence derives from a human donor in good health. Sequencing used T cells isolated from PBMCs. The chain recombines TRBV4-1 with TRBJ1-4, with 10 bases lining up with TRBD1. The CDR3, as DNA: TGCGCCAGCAGCCATGCGGGACAGGGGAGCCCCGGCGTTCGTGAAAAACTGTTTTTT. Translation gives CASSHAGQGSPGVREKLFF.